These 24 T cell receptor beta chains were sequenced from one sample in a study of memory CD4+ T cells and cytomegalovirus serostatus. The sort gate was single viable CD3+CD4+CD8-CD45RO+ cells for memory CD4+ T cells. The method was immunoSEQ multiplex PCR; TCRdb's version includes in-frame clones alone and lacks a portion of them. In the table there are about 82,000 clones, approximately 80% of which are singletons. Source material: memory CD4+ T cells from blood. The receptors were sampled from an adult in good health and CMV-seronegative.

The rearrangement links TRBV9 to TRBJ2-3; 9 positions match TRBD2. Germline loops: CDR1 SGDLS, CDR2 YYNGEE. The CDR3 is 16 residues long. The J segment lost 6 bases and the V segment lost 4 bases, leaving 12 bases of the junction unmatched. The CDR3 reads CASSPQVGGGADTQYF. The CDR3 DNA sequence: TGTGCCAGCAGCCCTCAAGTTGGCGGGGGGGCTGATACGCAGTATTTT.

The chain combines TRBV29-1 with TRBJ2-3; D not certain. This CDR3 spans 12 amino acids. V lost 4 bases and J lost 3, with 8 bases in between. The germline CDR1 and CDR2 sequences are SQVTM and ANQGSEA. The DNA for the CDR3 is TGCAGCGTTGCGCTACAAACAGATACGCAGTATTTT. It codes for CSVALQTDTQYF.

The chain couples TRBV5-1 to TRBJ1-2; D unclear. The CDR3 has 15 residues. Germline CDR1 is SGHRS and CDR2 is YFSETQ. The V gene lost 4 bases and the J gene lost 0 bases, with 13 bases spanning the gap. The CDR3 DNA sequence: TGCGCCAGCAGCCTGACACATGAAGCTAACTATGGCTACACCTTC. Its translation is CASSLTHEANYGYTF. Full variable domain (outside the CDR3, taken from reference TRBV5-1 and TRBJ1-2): KAGVTQTPRYLIKTRGQQVTLSCSPISGHRSVSWYQQTPGQGLQFLFEYFSETQRNKGNFPGRFSGRQFSNSRSEMNVSTLELGDSALYLCASSLTHEANYGYTFGSGTRLTVV.

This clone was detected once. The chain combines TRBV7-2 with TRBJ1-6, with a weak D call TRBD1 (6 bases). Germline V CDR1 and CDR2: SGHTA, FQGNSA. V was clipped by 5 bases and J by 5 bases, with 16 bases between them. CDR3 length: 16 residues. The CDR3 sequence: CASSQDSSRDNSPLHF. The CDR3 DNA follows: TGTGCCAGCAGCCAGGACAGTAGTAGGGATAATTCACCCCTCCACTTT.

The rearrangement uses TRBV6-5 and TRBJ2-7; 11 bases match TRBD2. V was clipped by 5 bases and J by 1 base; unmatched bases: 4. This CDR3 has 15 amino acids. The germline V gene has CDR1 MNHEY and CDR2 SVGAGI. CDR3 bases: TGTGCCAGCAGTCCTCCTAGCGGGGGGTCCTACGAGCAGTACTTC. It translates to CASSPPSGGSYEQYF.

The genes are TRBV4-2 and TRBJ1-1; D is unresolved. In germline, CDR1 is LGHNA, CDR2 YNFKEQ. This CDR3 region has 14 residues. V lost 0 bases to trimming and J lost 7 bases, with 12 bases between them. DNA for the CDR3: TGTGCCAGCAGCCAAGAAATTAGGCCAGGTGAAGCTTTCTTT. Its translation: CASSQEIRPGEAFF.

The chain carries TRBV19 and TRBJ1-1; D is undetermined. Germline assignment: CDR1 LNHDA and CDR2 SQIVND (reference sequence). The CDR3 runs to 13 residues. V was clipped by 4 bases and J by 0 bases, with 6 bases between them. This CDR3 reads CASSRQVNTEAFF. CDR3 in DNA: TGTGCCAGTAGTAGGCAGGTGAACACTGAAGCTTTCTTT.

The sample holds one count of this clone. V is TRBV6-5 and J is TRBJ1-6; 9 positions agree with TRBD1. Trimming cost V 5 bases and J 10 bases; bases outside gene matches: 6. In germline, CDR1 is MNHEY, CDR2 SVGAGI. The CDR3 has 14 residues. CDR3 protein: CASSRTGEGSPLHF. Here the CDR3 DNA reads TGTGCCAGCAGTCGGACAGGGGAAGGGTCACCCCTCCACTTT.

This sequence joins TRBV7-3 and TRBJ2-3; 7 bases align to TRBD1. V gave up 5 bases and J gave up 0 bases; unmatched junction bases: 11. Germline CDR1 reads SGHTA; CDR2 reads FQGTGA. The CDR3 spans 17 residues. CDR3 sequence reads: CASSGLTETGSTDTQYF. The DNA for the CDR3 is TGTGCCAGCAGCGGCCTTACGGAGACAGGGAGCACAGATACGCAGTATTTT.

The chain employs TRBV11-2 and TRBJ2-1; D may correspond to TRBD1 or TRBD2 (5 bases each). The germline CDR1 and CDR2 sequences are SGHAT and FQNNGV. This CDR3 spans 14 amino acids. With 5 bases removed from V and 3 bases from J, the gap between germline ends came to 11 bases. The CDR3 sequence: CASSRGPIYNEQFF. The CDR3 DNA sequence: TGTGCCAGCAGCCGGGGACCGATCTACAATGAGCAGTTCTTC.

The CDR3 loop is CASSPSGVGNTEAFF. CDR3 nucleotides: TGTGCCAGCAGCCCCAGCGGGGTAGGGAACACTGAAGCTTTCTTT. The V gene is TRBV7-3, the J gene TRBJ1-1; no clear D. The V gene's germline CDR1 is SGHTA and CDR2 FQGTGA. The V end was cut by 5 bases, the J end by 1 base, with 14 bases between. This CDR3 spans 15 amino acids.

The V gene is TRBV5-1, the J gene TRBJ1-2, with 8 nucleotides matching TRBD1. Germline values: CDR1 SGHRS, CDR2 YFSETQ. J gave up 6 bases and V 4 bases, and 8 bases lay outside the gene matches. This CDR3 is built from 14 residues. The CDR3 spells CASSPGQGRDGYTF. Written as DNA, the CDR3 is TGCGCCAGCAGCCCCGGACAGGGCCGAGATGGCTACACCTTC.

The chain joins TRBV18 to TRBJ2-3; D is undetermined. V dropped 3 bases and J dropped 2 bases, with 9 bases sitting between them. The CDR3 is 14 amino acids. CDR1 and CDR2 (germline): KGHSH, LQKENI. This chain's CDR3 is CASSPSGYTDTQYF. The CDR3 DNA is TGTGCCAGCTCACCCTCCGGGTACACAGATACGCAGTATTTT. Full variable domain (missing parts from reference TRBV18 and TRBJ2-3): NAGVMQNPRHLVRRRGQEARLRCSPMKGHSHVYWYRQLPEEGLKFMVYLQKENIIDESGMPKERFSAEFPKEGPSILRIQQVVRGDSAAYFCASSPSGYTDTQYFGPGTRLTVL.

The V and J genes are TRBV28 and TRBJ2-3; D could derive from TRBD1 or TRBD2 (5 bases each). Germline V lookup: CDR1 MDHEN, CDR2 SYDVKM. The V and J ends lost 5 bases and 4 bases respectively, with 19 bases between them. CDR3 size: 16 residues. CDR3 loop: CASSVPRGSGADTQYF. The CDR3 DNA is TGTGCCAGCAGTGTCCCTAGGGGCTCCGGGGCAGATACGCAGTATTTT.

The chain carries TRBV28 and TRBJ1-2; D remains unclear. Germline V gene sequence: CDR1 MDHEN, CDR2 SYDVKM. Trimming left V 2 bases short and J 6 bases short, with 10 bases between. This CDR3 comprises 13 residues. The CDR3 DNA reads TGTGCCAGCAGTTTAGCCCCGCGGGATGGCTACACCTTC. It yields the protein CASSLAPRDGYTF.

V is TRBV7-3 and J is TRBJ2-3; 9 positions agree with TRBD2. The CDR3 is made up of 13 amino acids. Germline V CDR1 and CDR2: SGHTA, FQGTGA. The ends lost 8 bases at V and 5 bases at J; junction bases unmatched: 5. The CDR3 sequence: CASRGGAEDTQYF. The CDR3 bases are TGTGCCAGCCGCGGGGGGGCGGAAGATACGCAGTATTTT.

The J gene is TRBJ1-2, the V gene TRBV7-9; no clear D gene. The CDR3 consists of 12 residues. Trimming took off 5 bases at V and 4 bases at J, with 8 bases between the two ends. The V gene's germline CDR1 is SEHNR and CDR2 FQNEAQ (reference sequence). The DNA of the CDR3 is TGTGCCAGCAGCGGGGAAGTCTATGGCTACACCTTC. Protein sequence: CASSGEVYGYTF. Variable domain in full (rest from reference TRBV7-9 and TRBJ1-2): DTGVSQNPRHKITKRGQNVTFRCDPISEHNRLYWYRQTLGQGPEFLTYFQNEAQLEKSRLLSDRFSAERPKGSFSTLEIQRTEQGDSAMYLCASSGEVYGYTFGSGTRLTVV.

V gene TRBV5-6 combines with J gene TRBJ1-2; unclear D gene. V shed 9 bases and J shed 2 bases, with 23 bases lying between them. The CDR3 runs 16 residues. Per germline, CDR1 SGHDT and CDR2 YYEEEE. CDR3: CATNLIGSVGNYGYTF. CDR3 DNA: TGTGCCACGAATCTAATAGGTTCGGTAGGAAACTATGGCTACACCTTC.

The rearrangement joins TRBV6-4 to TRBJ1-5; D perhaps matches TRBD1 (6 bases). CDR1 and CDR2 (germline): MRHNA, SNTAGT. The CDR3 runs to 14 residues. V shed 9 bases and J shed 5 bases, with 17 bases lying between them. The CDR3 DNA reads TGTGCCAGAAACTCGCCCGGGACACATCAGCCCCAGCATTTT. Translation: CARNSPGTHQPQHF.

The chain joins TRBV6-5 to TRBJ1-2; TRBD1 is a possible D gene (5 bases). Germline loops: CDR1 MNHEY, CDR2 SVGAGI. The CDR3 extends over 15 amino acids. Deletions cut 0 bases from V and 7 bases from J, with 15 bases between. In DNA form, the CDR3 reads TGTGCCAGCAGTTACTCGCGATCTTGGGGACGTGGCTACACCTTC. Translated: CASSYSRSWGRGYTF.

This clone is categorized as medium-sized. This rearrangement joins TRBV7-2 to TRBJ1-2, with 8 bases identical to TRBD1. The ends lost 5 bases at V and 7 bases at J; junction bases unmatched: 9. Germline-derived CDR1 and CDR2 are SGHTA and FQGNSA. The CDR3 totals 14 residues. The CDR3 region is CASSIQTGDGGYTF. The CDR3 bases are TGTGCCAGCAGCATCCAGACAGGGGATGGTGGCTACACCTTC.

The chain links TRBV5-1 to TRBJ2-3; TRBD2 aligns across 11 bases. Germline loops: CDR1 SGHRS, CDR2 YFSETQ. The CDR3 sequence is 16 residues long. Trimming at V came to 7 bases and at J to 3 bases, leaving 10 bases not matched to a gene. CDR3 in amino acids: CASQISGGAYTDTQYF. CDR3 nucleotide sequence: TGCGCCAGCCAGATTAGCGGGGGGGCGTATACAGATACGCAGTATTTT.

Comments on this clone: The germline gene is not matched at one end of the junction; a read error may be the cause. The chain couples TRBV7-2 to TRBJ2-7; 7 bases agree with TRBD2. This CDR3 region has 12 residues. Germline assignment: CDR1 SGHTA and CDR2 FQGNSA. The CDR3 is CASSLAAGRQYF. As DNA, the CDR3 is TGTGCCAGCAGCCTAGCGGCAGGGCGGCAGTACTTC. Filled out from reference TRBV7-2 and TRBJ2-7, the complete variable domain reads GAGVSQSPSNKVTEKGKDVELRCDPISGHTALYWYRQSLGQGLEFLIYFQGNSAPDKSGLPSDRFSAERTGGSVSTLTIQRTQQEDSAVYLCASSLAAGRQYFGPGTRLTVT.

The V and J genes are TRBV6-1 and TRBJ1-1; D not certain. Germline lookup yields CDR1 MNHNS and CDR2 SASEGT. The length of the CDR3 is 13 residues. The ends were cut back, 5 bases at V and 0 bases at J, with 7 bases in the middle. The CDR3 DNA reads TGTGCCAGCAGTCTTGAGTTGAACACTGAAGCTTTCTTT. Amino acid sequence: CASSLELNTEAFF.